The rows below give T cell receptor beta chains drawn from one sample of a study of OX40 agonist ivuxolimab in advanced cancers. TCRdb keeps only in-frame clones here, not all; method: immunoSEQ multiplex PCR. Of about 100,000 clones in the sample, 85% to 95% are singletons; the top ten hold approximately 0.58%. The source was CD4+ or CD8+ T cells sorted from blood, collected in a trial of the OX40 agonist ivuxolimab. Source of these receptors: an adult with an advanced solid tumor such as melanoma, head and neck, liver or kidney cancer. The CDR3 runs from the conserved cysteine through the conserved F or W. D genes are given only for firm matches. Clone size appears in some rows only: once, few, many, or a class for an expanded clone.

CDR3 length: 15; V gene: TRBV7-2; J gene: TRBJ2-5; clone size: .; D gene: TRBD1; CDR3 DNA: TGTGCCAGCAGCCCCCGGACAGGGTTCCAAGAGACCCAGTACTTC; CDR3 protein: CASSPRTGFQETQYF
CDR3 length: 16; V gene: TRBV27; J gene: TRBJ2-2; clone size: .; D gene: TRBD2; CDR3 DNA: TGTGCCAGCAGGGGACTAGCGGGACCGAACACCGGGGAGCTGTTTTTT; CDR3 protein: CASRGLAGPNTGELFF
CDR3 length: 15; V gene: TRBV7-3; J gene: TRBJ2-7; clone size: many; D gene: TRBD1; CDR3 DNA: TGTGCCAGCAGCTCGTCGGACAGGGGGTCCCACGAGCAGTACTTC; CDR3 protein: CASSSSDRGSHEQYF
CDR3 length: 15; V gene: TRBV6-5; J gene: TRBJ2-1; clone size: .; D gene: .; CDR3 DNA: TGTGCCAGCAGTTACAGGGGCAGGGGTGGCAATGAGCAGTTCTTC; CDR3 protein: CASSYRGRGGNEQFF
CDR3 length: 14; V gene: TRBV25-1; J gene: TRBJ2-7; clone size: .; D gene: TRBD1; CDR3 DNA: TGTGCCAGCAGTCCGGGACAGGGATTCTACGAGCAGTACTTC; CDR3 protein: CASSPGQGFYEQYF
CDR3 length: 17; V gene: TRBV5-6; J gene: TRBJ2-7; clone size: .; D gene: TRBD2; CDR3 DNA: TGTGCCAGCACCCAAAGGACTAGCGGGAAAATTTTGCACGAGCAGTACTTC; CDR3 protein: CASTQRTSGKILHEQYF
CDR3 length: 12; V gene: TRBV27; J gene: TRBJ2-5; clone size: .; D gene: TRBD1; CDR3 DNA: TGTGCCAGCACCGACAGGGGAGAGACCCAGTACTTC; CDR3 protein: CASTDRGETQYF
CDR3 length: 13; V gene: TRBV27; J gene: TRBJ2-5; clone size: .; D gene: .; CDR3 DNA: TGTGCCAGCAGTTTTGATGTAGAAGAGACCCAGTACTTC; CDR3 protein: CASSFDVEETQYF
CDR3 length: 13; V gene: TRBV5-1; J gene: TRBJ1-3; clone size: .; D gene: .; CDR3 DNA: TGCGCCAGCAGGGCGGGGGCTGGAAACACCATATATTTT; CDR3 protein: CASRAGAGNTIYF
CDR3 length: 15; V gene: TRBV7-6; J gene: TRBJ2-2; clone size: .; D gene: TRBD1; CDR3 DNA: TGTGCCAGCAGCTTAAAGGCAGGGGGCTCCGGGGAGCTGTTTTTT; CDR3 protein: CASSLKAGGSGELFF
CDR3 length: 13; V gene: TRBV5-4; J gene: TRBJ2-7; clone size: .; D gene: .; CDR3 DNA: TGTGCCAGCAGCTTGAGGGGTTCCTACGAGCAGTACTTC; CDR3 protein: CASSLRGSYEQYF
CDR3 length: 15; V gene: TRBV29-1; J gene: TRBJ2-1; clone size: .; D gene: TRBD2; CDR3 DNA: TGCAGCGCCGTACTAGCGGGAGGGCCGGTCGATGAGCAGTTCTTC; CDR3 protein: CSAVLAGGPVDEQFF
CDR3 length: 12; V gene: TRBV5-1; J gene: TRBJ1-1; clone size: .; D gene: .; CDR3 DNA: TGCGCCAGCAGCTTTAGTGACACTGAAGCTTTCTTT; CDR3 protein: CASSFSDTEAFF
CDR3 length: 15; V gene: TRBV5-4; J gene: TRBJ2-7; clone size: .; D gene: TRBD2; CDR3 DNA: TGTGCCAGCAGCTCCAGGAGCGGGAGTCACTACGAGCAGTACTTC; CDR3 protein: CASSSRSGSHYEQYF
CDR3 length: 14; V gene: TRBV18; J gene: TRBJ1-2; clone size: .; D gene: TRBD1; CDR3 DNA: TGTGCCAGCTCACGAGGGACAGGGGAGTATGGCTACACCTTC; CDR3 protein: CASSRGTGEYGYTF
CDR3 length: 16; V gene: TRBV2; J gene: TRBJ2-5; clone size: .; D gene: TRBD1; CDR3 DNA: TGTGCCAGCAGTGAAGGGACAGGGGGCCCAATTGGGACCCAGTACTTC; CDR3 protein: CASSEGTGGPIGTQYF
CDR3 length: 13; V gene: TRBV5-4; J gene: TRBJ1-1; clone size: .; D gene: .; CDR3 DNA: TGTGCCAGCACCATCGACAGGTCCACGGAAGCTTTCTTT; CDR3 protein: CASTIDRSTEAFF
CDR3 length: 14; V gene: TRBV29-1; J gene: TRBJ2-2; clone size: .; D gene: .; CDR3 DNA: TGCAGCGTTGAAAGTGGCGCGAACACCGGGGAGCTGTTTTTT; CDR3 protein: CSVESGANTGELFF
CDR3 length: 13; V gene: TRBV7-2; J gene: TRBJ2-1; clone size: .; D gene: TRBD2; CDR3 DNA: TGTGCCAGCAGCCGAGGACTAGCGGTTGAGCAGTTCTTC; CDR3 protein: CASSRGLAVEQFF
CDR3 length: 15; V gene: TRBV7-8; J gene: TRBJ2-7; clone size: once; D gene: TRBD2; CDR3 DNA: TGTGCCAGCAGCCCCCTAGCGGGGACAGAATACGAGCAGTACTTC; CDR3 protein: CASSPLAGTEYEQYF
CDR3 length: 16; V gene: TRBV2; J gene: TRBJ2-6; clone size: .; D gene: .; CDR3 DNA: TGTGCCAGCAGTGAAGGCAGGGTCTCTGGGGCCAACGTCCTGACTTTC; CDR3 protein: CASSEGRVSGANVLTF
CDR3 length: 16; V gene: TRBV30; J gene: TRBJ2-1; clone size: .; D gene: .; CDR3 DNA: TGTGCCTGGAGGCCACCGACTGGCACCTCTAGGGATGAGCAGTTCTTC; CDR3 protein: CAWRPPTGTSRDEQFF
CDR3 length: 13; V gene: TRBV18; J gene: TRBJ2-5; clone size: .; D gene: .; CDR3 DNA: TGTGCCAGCTCACAGACGGACCAAGAGACCCAGTACTTC; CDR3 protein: CASSQTDQETQYF
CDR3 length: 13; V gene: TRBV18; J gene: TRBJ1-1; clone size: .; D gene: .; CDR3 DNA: TGTGCCAGCTCATCAGACGTTGGCACTGAAGCTTTCTTT; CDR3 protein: CASSSDVGTEAFF
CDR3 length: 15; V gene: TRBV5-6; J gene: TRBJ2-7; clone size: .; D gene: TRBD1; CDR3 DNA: TGTGCCAGCAGCTTGGCCGGGACAGGGATCAACGAGCAGTACTTC; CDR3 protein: CASSLAGTGINEQYF
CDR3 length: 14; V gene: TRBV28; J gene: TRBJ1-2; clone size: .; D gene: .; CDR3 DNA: TGTGCCAGCAGCTCCGGGGGGCGCGACTATGGCTACACCTTC; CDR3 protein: CASSSGGRDYGYTF
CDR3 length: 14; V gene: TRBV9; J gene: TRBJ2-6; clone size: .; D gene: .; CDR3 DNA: TGTGCCAGCAGCGTTCTGACTGGGGCCAACGTCCTGACTTTC; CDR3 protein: CASSVLTGANVLTF
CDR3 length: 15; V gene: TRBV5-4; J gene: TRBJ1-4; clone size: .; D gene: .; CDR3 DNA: TGTGCCAGCAGCTCCAGTGTTCGCCCTGGCGAAAAACTGTTTTTT; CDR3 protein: CASSSSVRPGEKLFF
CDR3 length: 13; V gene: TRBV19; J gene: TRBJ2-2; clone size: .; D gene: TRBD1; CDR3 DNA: TGTGCCAGTAGCAAAAAGGACAGGGGGGAGCTGTTTTTT; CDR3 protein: CASSKKDRGELFF
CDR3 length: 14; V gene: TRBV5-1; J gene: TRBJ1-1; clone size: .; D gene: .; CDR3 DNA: TGCGCCAGCAGCTTGGCCTACAGCAACACTGAAGCTTTCTTT; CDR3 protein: CASSLAYSNTEAFF
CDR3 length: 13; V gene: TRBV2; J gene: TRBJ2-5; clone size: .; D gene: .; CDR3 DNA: TGTGCCAGCAGAGGGGACCTGGGGGAGACCCAGTACTTC; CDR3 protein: CASRGDLGETQYF
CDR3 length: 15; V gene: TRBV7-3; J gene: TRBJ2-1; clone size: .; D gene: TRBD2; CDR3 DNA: TGTGCCAGCAGCCCAGGACTAGCGGAGTACAATGAGCAGTTCTTC; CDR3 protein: CASSPGLAEYNEQFF
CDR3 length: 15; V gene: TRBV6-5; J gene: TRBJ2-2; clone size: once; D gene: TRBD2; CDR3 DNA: TGTGCCAGCAGACCCGGGACTAGCGGGTCCGGGGAGCTGTTTTTT; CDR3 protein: CASRPGTSGSGELFF
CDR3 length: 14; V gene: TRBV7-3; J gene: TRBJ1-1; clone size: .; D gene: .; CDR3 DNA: TGTGCCAGCAGCTTAAACCCCGGGGGGCGACGGGCTTTCTTT; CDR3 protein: CASSLNPGGRRAFF
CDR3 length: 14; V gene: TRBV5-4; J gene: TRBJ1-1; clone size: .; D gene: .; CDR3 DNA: TGTGCCAGCAGCTTGTATCAGGGTCTCACTGAAGCTTTCTTT; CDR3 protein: CASSLYQGLTEAFF
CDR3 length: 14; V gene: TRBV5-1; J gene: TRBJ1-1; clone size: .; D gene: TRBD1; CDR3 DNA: TGCGCCAGCAGCGCGACAGGGTCGGACACTGAAGCTTTCTTT; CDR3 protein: CASSATGSDTEAFF
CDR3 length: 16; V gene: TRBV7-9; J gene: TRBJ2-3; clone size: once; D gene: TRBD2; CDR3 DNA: TGTGCCAGCAGCTTAGGTCTAGCGGAGAACACAGATACGCAGTATTTT; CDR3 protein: CASSLGLAENTDTQYF
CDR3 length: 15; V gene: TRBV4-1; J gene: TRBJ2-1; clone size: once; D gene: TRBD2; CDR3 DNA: TGCGCCAGCAGCCAAGGACTAGCGGGTTACAATGAGCAGTTCTTC; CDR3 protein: CASSQGLAGYNEQFF
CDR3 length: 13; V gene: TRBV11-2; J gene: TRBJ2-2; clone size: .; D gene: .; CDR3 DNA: TGTGCCAGCAGCTTAGGGGGCACCGGGGAGCTGTTTTTT; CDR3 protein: CASSLGGTGELFF